Listed here are 12 T cell receptor beta chains from one sample, sequenced in a study of T cells after yellow fever vaccination. TCRdb ran MiXCR on the 5' RACE reads and lists one entry per CDR3 protein. The sample holds 300,000 or so distinct CDR3 sequences, 8% to 9.5% seen once. Sequences were derived from PBMCs, sampled around 45 days after the first yellow fever vaccination. These receptors originate from a man between 18 and 29 years old who received the YFV17D yellow fever vaccine.

This clonotype was counted ten times or more. The CDR3 loop is CASSFGLAGVSQETQYF. The CDR3 coding sequence is TGTGCCAGCAGCTTTGGTCTGGCAGGGGTGAGCCAAGAGACCCAGTACTTC. The rearrangement joins TRBV11-2 to TRBJ2-5; a possible D gene is TRBD1 (6 bases). The CDR3 runs to 17 residues. CDR1 is SGHAT and CDR2 is FQNNGV in the germline V gene. V lost 3 bases and J lost 1, with 18 bases in between. The full variable domain, completed using reference TRBV11-2 and TRBJ2-5, is EAGVAQSPRYKIIEKRQSVAFWCNPISGHATLYWYQQILGQGPKLLIQFQNNGVVDDSQLPKDRFSAERLKGVDSTLKIQPAKLEDSAVYLCASSFGLAGVSQETQYFGPGTRLLVL.

In this sample, this clonotype turned up a few times. V usage is TRBV5-1 and J usage is TRBJ1-2; TRBD1 matches at 7 bases. The CDR3 spans 14 residues. The germline CDR1 and CDR2 sequences are SGHRS and YFSETQ. V shed 7 bases and J 4 bases; nucleotides not matched to a gene: 10. CDR3: CASRATGRVYGYTF. In nucleotides, the CDR3 is TGCGCCAGCCGAGCGACAGGGAGGGTCTATGGCTACACCTTC.

This sequence joins TRBV18 and TRBJ2-4; D is tentatively TRBD1 or TRBD2 (5 bases each). CDR3 size: 16 residues. Germline CDR1 KGHSH, CDR2 LQKENI. The V end lost 5 bases, the J end lost 0 bases, and 14 bases lay between the germline ends. CDR3 residues: CASSEGNYLAKNIQYF. The CDR3, as DNA: TGTGCCAGCTCAGAGGGGAATTACCTAGCCAAAAACATTCAGTACTTC.

This clonotype has a handful of counts. CDR3 sequence: CASSEGTGYGYTF. The CDR3 nucleotides are TGCGCCAGCAGCGAAGGGACAGGCTATGGCTACACCTTC. The chain is built from TRBV5-1 and TRBJ1-2, with 8 bases identical to TRBD1. The germline V gene encodes CDR1 SGHRS and CDR2 YFSETQ. V was pared by 4 bases and J by 4 bases, with 3 bases of the junction left unmatched. The CDR3 contains 13 residues.

The DNA of the CDR3 is TGCAGCGTGGGGGGGACATCGTCGCCATCGGGGTATTTT. This translates into CSVGGTSSPSGYF. The rearrangement joins TRBV29-1 to TRBJ2-3; D is possibly TRBD2 (7 bases). Germline CDR1 is SQVTM and CDR2 is ANQGSEA. Trimming took 6 bases from V and 14 from J, leaving 24 bases between them. This CDR3 region has 13 residues.

This chain connects TRBV29-1 to TRBJ2-1; TRBD1 or TRBD2 may be the D gene (5 bases each). The germline V gene encodes CDR1 SQVTM and CDR2 ANQGSEA. V was clipped by 6 bases and J by 9 bases, with 24 bases between them. There are 15 residues in the CDR3. For the CDR3, the DNA is TGCAGCGTCACTCCGGTTCGTAGGGGAGATCCTGAGCAGTTCTTC. This encodes CSVTPVRRGDPEQFF.

This clonotype showed up many times. The genes are TRBV7-2 and TRBJ2-7; either TRBD1 or TRBD2 may fit D (5 bases each). Germline assignment: CDR1 SGHTA and CDR2 FQGNSA. The CDR3 covers 14 residues. V was cut by 3 bases and J by 2 bases, with 11 bases left in between. CDR3: CASSLLGRTYEQYF. CDR3 in DNA: TGTGCCAGCAGCTTGCTGGGACGGACCTACGAGCAGTACTTC.

This sequence joins TRBV5-1 and TRBJ2-1; D is perhaps TRBD1 or TRBD2 (6 bases each). Germline CDR1 is SGHRS and CDR2 is YFSETQ. V lost 0 bases to trimming and J lost 1 base, with 11 bases between them. The CDR3 contains 16 residues. In DNA, the CDR3 is TGCGCCAGCAGCTTGGATCCGGGGGCGTCCTACAATGAGCAGTTCTTC. Its protein product is CASSLDPGASYNEQFF.

The chain links TRBV10-1 to TRBJ2-1; D possibly uses TRBD1 or TRBD2 (5 bases each). CDR1 WNHNN and CDR2 SYGVQD come from the germline V gene (reference sequence). The CDR3 runs to 14 residues. The V gene lost 3 bases and the J gene lost 1 base, with 7 bases spanning the gap. CDR3 sequence (DNA): TGCGCCAGCAGTGAATGGGGGTCCTACAATGAGCAGTTCTTC. It is translated as CASSEWGSYNEQFF.

V usage is TRBV19 and J usage is TRBJ2-4, with 13 nucleotides matching TRBD2. The CDR3 covers 16 residues. The germline CDR1 and CDR2 sequences are LNHDA and SQIVND (reference sequence). The V and J ends lost 6 bases and 3 bases, in that order; junction bases with no gene match: 5. In DNA form, the CDR3 reads TGTGCCAGTAGGGGACTAGCGGGGTACAACAAAAACATTCAGTACTTC. Amino acid sequence: CASRGLAGYNKNIQYF.

The gene calls are TRBV27 and TRBJ1-1; D not resolved. Trimming removed 4 bases at V and 2 bases at J, with 8 bases between. The germline CDR1 and CDR2 sequences are MNHEY and SMNVEV (reference sequence). The CDR3 runs 13 residues. This CDR3 reads CASSSWENTEAFF. The CDR3 region has the DNA TGTGCCAGCAGTTCCTGGGAAAACACTGAAGCTTTCTTT.

V is TRBV19 and J is TRBJ2-7; D possibly corresponds to TRBD2 (5 bases). Germline CDR1 and CDR2: LNHDA and SQIVND (reference sequence). V lost 6 bases and J lost 3, with 9 bases in between. The CDR3 runs to 12 residues. The CDR3 spells CASSPGIYEQYV. The CDR3 nucleotides read TGTGCCAGTAGCCCCGGGATCTACGAGCAGTACGTC.